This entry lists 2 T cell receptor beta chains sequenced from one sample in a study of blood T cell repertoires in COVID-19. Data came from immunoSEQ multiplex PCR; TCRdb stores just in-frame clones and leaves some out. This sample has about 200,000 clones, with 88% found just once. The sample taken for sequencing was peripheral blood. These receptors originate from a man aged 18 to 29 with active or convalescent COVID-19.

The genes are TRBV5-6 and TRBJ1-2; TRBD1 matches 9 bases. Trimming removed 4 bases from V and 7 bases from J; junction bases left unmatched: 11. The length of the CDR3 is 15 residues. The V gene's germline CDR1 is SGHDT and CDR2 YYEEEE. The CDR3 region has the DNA TGTGCCAGCAGCCCCCCCCCGGGACAGGGAGGTGGCTACACCTTC. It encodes CASSPPPGQGGGYTF.

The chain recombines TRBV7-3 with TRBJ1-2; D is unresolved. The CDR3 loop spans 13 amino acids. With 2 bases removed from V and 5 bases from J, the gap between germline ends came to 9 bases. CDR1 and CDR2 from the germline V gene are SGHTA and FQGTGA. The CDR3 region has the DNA TGTGCCAGCAGCTTAGCGCGGGGATATGGCTACACCTTC. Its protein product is CASSLARGYGYTF. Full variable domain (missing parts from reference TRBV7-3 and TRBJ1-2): GAGVSQTPSNKVTEKGKYVELRCDPISGHTALYWYRQSLGQGPEFLIYFQGTGAADDSGLPNDRFFAVRPEGSVSTLKIQRTERGDSAVYLCASSLARGYGYTFGSGTRLTVV.